Sequencing of this T cell receptor beta chain was carried out in a study of T cells after yellow fever vaccination. In the study overall: SMART-Seq v4 Ultra Low Input served to prepare low-cell-number fractions. The study, taken as a whole, reports: Though weaker, the secondary response peaked faster, on day 5 versus 15. Reappearance after the booster was observed for most primary-vaccination clones (roughly 97% CD4, around 90% CD8).

Template-switching 5'RACE yielded the TCR cDNA; a universal primer site and UMIs were added in the process. TCRdb reanalysed the 5' RACE reads using MiXCR and keeps one entry per CDR3 protein. This table holds approximately 70,000 distinct CDR3 sequences, about 7.7% found once. In regard to this clonotype: Its antigen is still unknown.

The CDR3 length is 13 residues. Germline V gene data show CDR1 as LNHDA and CDR2 as SQIVND (reference sequence). Trimming took 7 bases from V and 5 from J, leaving 14 bases between them. The sequences come from CD8+ T cells sorted from PBMCs, collected 10 days after the first yellow fever vaccination. This chain joins TRBV19 and TRBJ2-5, with a weak D call TRBD2 (6 bases). The receptor comes from a man between 18 and 29 years old who received the YFV17D yellow fever vaccine. For the CDR3, the DNA is TGTGCCAGTACGGCGGGGTTCGGGGAGACCCAGTACTTC. Translation: CASTAGFGETQYF. Filled out from reference TRBV19 and TRBJ2-5, the complete variable domain reads DGGITQSPKYLFRKEGQNVTLSCEQNLNHDAMYWYRQDPGQGLRLIYYSQIVNDFQKGDIAEGYSVSREKKESFPLTVTSAQKNPTAFYLCASTAGFGETQYFGPGTRLLVL.